This TCR beta chain came from a study of OX40 agonist ivuxolimab in advanced cancers. Study-wide context: Of the participants, approximately 44% had some prior anti-PD-1, anti-PD-L1 or anti-CTLA-4 therapy, which was allowed. One patient with hepatocellular carcinoma and two with cutaneous melanoma, three in all, had partial responses. Study-level findings and limits: Compared with CD4+, CD8+ T cells on average had more expanded clones.

The junction had 9 bases not matched to a gene; V was cut back by 2 bases and J by 9 bases. Germline values: CDR1 MNHNS, CDR2 SASEGT. The CDR3 runs 14 residues. Turning to this clone: Its antigen is as yet unknown.

Using immunoSEQ multiplex PCR, the repertoire was profiled, and TCRdb retains in-frame clones only, with some absent. The repertoire includes tens of thousands of clones, about 88% of them detected once, and 1% to 1.5% sits in the top ten. Blood samples were obtained at baseline, cycle 4 day 1, and cycle 7 day 1. This chain links TRBV6-1 with TRBJ1-1; 7 bases agree with TRBD1. The TCR was taken from an adult with an advanced solid tumor such as melanoma, head and neck, liver or kidney cancer. Sequenced material: CD4+ or CD8+ T cells sorted from blood, taken in a trial of the OX40 agonist ivuxolimab. CDR3 loop: CASSEPPGGSKAFF. For the CDR3, the DNA is TGTGCCAGCAGTGAACCTCCAGGGGGTTCCAAAGCTTTCTTT.